Following are 10 T cell receptor beta chains from one sample sequenced in a study of T-cell memory formation after mild COVID-19. TCRdb ran MiXCR on the 5' RACE reads and lists one entry per CDR3 protein. The sample lists a few hundred thousand distinct CDR3 sequences; about 21% were seen once. Material for sequencing was PBMCs or a T cell subset sorted from them (not recorded which). The source is an adult woman who had mild COVID-19 (a few samples of this study predate the infection). Cell type and time point are not known.

This clonotype has a handful of counts. V and J are TRBV5-1 and TRBJ2-1; 10 bases fit TRBD2. V dropped 3 bases and J dropped 8; count of bases not matched to a gene: 5. The CDR3 length is 14 residues. Germline CDR1 is SGHRS and CDR2 is YFSETQ. For the CDR3, the DNA is TGCGCCAGCAGCTCGGGGACTAGCGCCTATGAGCAGTTCTTC. Translation gives CASSSGTSAYEQFF.

The chain combines TRBV4-1 with TRBJ2-1; TRBD2 matches at 8 bases. Germline V CDR1 and CDR2: MGHRA, YSYEKL. The CDR3 spans 16 residues. V dropped 2 bases and J dropped 7; count of bases not matched to a gene: 10. The CDR3 here is CASSQLSDGGRNEQFF. The CDR3 nucleotides read TGCGCCAGCAGCCAATTATCGGACGGCGGGAGGAATGAGCAGTTCTTC.

V is TRBV20-1 and J is TRBJ1-3, with TRBD1 as a possible D gene (6 bases). V was trimmed by 5 bases and J by 0 bases, leaving 11 bases between them. Germline loops: CDR1 DFQATT, CDR2 SNEGSKA (reference sequence). This CDR3 comprises 14 residues. Here the CDR3 reads CSAPTGSSGNTIYF. The CDR3 region has the DNA TGCAGTGCTCCCACAGGGAGCTCTGGAAACACCATATATTTT.

The rearrangement links TRBV12-3 or TRBV12-4 to TRBJ2-5; D gene ambiguous. CDR3 length equals 16 residues. V dropped 4 bases and J dropped 5 bases, with 20 bases sitting between them. The CDR3 here is CASSSWENPQGETQYF. Here the CDR3 DNA reads TGTGCCAGCAGTTCTTGGGAAAACCCCCAAGGGGAGACCCAGTACTTC.

The chain has TRBV7-8 and TRBJ2-7; TRBD2 might be the D (5 bases). Trimming removed 9 bases at V and 6 bases at J, with 18 bases between. CDR1 SGHVS and CDR2 FQNEAQ come from the germline V gene. This CDR3 is 13 amino acids long. CDR3 sequence reads: CASRTVTPSEQYF. In DNA form, the CDR3 reads TGTGCCAGTCGGACTGTCACCCCGTCCGAGCAGTACTTC.

The chain recombines TRBV27 with TRBJ1-2; unclear D gene. CDR3 length: 15 residues. Germline V gives CDR1 MNHEY, CDR2 SMNVEV (reference sequence). The V end was cut by 5 bases, the J end by 8 bases, with 21 bases between. CDR3 loop: CASSPRSSEVSGYTF. CDR3 DNA sequence: TGTGCCAGCAGTCCCAGGTCCAGCGAAGTATCCGGCTACACCTTC.

The rearrangement links TRBV18 to TRBJ2-3; a weak D match, TRBD1 (6 bases). Trimming removed 5 bases from V and 2 bases from J, with 20 bases in between. CDR1 is KGHSH and CDR2 is LQKENI in the germline V gene. This CDR3 is built from 17 residues. CDR3 nucleotide sequence: TGTGCCAGCTCATCTAACAGGGCCCGTTTCATCACAGATACGCAGTATTTT. This gives the protein CASSSNRARFITDTQYF.

J is TRBJ2-1 and V is TRBV20-1, with 10 bases lining up with TRBD2. Germline values: CDR1 DFQATT, CDR2 SNEGSKA (reference sequence). This CDR3 has 14 residues. V gave up 7 bases and J gave up 8 bases; unmatched junction bases: 11. The CDR3 nucleotides are TGCAGTGTAGCCCAAGCGGGGGGGCGGGATGAGCAGTTCTTC. Amino acids: CSVAQAGGRDEQFF.

In nucleotides, the CDR3 is TGTGCCAGCAGTCAAACCACAGGGACTGGAAACACCATATATTTT. Protein product: CASSQTTGTGNTIYF. J is TRBJ1-3 and V is TRBV27; tentative D call: TRBD1 (6 bases). V was pared by 5 bases and J by 2 bases, with 13 bases between. The CDR3 spans 15 residues. The germline V gene has CDR1 MNHEY and CDR2 SMNVEV (reference sequence).

This clonotype was counted only a few times. The chain has TRBV20-1 and TRBJ2-7, with TRBD2 identical over 13 bases. The trim removed 2 bases at V and 6 bases at J, leaving 10 bases unmatched. The CDR3 contains 16 residues. CDR1 and CDR2 from the germline V gene are DFQATT and SNEGSKA (reference sequence). CDR3 region: CSARLLRLAGGLEQYF. The DNA for the CDR3 is TGCAGTGCTAGACTACTACGACTAGCGGGGGGTCTCGAGCAGTACTTC.